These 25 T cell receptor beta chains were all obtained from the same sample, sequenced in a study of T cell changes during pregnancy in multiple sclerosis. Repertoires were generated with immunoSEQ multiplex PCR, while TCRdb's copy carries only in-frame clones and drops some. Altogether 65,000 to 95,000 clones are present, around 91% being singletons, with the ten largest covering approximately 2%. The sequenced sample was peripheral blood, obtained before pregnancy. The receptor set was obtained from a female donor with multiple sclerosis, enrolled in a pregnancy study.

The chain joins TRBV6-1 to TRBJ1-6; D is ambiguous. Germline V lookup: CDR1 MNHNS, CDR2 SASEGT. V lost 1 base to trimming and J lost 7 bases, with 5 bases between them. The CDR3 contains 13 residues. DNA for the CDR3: TGTGCCAGCAGTGAAGGGGAGAATTCACCCCTCCACTTT. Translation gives CASSEGENSPLHF.

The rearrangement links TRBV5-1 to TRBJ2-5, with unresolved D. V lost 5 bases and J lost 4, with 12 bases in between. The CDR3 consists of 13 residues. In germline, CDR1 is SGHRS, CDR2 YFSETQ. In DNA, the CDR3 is TGCGCCAGCAGACCCAATTCGCGAGAGACCCAGTACTTC. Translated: CASRPNSRETQYF.

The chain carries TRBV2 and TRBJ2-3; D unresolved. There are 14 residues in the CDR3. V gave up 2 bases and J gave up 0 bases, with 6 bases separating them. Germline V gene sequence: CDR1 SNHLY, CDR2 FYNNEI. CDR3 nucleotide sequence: TGTGCCAGCAGTGAATTACTCAGCACAGATACGCAGTATTTT. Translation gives CASSELLSTDTQYF.

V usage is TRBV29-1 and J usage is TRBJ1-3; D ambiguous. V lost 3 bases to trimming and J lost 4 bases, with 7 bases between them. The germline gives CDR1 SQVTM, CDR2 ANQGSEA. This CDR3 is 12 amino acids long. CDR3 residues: CSVETPGNTIYF. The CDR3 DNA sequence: TGCAGCGTTGAGACTCCCGGAAACACCATATATTTT.

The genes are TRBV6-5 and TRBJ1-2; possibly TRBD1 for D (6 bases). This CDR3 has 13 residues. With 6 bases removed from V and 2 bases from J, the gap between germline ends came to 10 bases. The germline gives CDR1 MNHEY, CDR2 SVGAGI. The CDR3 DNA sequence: TGTGCCAGCAGCCCGGACAGAAACTATGGCTACACCTTC. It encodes CASSPDRNYGYTF.

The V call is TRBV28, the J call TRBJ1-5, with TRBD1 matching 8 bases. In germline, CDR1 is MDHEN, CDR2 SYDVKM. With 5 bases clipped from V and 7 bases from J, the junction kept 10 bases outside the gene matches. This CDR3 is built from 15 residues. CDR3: CASSQKDREVQPQHF. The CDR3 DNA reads TGTGCCAGCAGTCAAAAGGACAGGGAGGTACAGCCCCAGCATTTT.

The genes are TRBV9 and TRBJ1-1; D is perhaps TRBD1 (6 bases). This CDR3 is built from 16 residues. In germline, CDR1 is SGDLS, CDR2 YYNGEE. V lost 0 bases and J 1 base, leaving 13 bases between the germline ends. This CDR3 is CASSVAAVQGNTEAFF. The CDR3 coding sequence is TGTGCCAGCAGCGTAGCCGCCGTACAGGGGAACACTGAAGCTTTCTTT. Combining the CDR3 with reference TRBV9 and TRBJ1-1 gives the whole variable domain DSGVTQTPKHLITATGQRVTLRCSPRSGDLSVYWYQQSLDQGLQFLIQYYNGEERAKGNILERFSAQQFPDLHSELNLSSLELGDSALYFCASSVAAVQGNTEAFFGQGTRLTVV.

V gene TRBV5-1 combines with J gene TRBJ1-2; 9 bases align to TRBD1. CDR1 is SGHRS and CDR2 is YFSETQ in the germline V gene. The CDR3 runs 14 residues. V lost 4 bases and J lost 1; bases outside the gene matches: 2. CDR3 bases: TGCGCCAGCAGCCCGGACAGGGGTAACTATGGCTACACCTTC. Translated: CASSPDRGNYGYTF.

This chain's CDR3 is CASSEGGTYGYTF. The CDR3 nucleotides are TGTGCCAGCAGTGAAGGTGGGACTTATGGCTACACCTTC. The rearrangement uses TRBV2 and TRBJ1-2; weak D call: TRBD1 (5 bases). Deletions cut 1 base from V and 5 bases from J, with 8 bases between. Per germline, CDR1 SNHLY and CDR2 FYNNEI. The CDR3 has 13 residues.

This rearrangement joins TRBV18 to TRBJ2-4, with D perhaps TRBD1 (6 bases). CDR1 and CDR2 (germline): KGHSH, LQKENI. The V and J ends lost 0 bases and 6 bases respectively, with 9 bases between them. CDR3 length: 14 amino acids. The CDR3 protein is CASSPPQGRNIQYF. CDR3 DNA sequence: TGTGCCAGCTCACCACCCCAGGGGAGAAACATTCAGTACTTC.

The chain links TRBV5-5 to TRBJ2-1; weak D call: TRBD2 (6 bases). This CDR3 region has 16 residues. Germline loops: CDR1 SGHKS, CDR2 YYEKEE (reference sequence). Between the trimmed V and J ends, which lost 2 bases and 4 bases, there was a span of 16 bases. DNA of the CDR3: TGTGCCAGCAGCTTTATCGGACCTAGCGAATACAATGAGCAGTTCTTC. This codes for CASSFIGPSEYNEQFF.

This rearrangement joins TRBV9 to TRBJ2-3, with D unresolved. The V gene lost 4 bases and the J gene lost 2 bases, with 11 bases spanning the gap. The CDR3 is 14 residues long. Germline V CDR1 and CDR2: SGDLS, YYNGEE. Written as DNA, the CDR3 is TGTGCCAGCAGCCCCCGCGGTAACACAGATACGCAGTATTTT. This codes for CASSPRGNTDTQYF.

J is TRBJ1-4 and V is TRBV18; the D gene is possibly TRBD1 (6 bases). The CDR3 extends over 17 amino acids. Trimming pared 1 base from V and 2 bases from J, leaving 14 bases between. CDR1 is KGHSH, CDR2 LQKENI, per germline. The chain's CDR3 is CASSPLTGFSTNEKLFF. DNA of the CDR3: TGTGCCAGCTCACCACTAACAGGGTTTTCGACTAATGAAAAACTGTTTTTT.

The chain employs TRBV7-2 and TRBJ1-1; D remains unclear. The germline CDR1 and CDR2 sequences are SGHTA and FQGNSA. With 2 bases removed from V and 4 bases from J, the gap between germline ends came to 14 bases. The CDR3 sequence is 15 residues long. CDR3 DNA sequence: TGTGCCAGCAGCTTACGGAGGGCTAGCGGCACTGAAGCTTTCTTT. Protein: CASSLRRASGTEAFF.

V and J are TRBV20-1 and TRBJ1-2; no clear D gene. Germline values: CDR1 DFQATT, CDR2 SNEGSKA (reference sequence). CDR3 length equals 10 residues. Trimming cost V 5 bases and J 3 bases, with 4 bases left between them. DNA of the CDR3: TGCAGTGCTTACTACTATGGCTACACCTTC. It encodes CSAYYYGYTF.

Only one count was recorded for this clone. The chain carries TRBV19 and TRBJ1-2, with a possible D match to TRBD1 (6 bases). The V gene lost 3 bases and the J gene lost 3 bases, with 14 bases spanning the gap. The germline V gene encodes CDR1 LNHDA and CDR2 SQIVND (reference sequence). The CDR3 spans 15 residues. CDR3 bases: TGTGCCAGTAGTATGGGGACACTCACCTACTATGGCTACACCTTC. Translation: CASSMGTLTYYGYTF.

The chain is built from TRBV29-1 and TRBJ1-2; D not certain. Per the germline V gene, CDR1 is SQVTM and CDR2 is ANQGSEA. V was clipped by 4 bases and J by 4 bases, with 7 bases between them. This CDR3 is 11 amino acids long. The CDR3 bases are TGCAGCGTTGCCGGACTCTATGGCTACACCTTC. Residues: CSVAGLYGYTF.

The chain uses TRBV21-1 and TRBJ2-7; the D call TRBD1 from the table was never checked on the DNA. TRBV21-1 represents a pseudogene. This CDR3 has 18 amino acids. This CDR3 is CASSKEGRTGGTSYEQYF. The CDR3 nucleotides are TGTGCCAGCAGCAAAGAGGGACGGACAGGGGGCACCTCCTACGAGCAGTACTTC.

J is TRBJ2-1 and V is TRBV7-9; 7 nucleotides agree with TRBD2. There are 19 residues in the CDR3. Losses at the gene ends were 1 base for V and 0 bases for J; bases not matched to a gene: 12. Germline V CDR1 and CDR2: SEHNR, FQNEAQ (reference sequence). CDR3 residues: CASSLVVDWLADSYNEQFF. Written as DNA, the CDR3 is TGTGCCAGCAGCTTAGTGGTCGATTGGCTAGCGGACTCCTACAATGAGCAGTTCTTC. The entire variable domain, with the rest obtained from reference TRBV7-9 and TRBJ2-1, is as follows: DTGVSQNPRHKITKRGQNVTFRCDPISEHNRLYWYRQTLGQGPEFLTYFQNEAQLEKSRLLSDRFSAERPKGSFSTLEIQRTEQGDSAMYLCASSLVVDWLADSYNEQFFGPGTRLTVL.

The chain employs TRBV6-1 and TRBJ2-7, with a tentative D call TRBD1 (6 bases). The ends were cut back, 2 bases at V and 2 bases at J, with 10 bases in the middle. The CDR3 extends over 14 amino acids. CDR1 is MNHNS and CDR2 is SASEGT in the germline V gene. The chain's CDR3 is CASSEQGRTYEQYF. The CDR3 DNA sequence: TGTGCCAGCAGTGAACAGGGGCGAACCTACGAGCAGTACTTC.

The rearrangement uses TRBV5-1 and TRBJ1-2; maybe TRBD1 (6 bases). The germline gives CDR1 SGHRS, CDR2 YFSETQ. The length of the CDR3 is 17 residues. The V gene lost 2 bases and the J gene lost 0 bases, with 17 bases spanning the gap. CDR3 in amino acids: CASSLGAQGPPNYGYTF. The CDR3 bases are TGCGCCAGCAGCTTAGGGGCACAGGGCCCTCCTAACTATGGCTACACCTTC.

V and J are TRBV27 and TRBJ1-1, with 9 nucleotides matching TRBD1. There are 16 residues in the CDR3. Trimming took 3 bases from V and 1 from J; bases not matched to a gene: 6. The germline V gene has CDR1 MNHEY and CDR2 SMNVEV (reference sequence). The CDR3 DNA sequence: TGTGCCAGCAGTTTGCTTCCGGGACAGGGGAACACTGAAGCTTTCTTT. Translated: CASSLLPGQGNTEAFF.

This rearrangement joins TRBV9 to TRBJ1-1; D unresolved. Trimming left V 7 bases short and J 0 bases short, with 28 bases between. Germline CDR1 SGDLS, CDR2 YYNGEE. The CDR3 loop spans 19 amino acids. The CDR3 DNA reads TGTGCCAGCCGGGGTGGCAGGTACCCAAGACTATACATGAACACTGAAGCTTTCTTT. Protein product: CASRGGRYPRLYMNTEAFF.

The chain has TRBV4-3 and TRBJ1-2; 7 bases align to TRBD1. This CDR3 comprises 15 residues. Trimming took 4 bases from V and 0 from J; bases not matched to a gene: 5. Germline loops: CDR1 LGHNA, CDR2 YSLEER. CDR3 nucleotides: TGCGCCAGCAGCCTTCGGACAGGCTCTAACTATGGCTACACCTTC. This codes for CASSLRTGSNYGYTF.

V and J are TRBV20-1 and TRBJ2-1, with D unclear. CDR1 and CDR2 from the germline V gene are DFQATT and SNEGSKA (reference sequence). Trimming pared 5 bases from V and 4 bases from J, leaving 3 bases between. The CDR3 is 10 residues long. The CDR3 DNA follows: TGCAGTGCTCTTTACAATGAGCAGTTCTTC. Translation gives CSALYNEQFF.